Only one count was recorded for the clone carrying this TCR beta chain. This sample stems from a study of blood T cells in healthy people across ages. Sample-barcoded 5' priming and a J-beta primer mix drove a second PCR of about 7 to 11 cycles. TCRdb analysed the 5' RACE reads with MiXCR anew, one entry per CDR3 protein. This repertoire shows about 930,000 distinct CDR3 sequences, about 29% found once; its top ten account for 10% to 13%. CDR1 is SQVTM and CDR2 is ANQGSEA in the germline V gene. The CDR3 has 11 residues. V lost 5 bases and J lost 7, with 8 bases in between. Separately, the same data were catalogued under a study of T cells of mothers and their children.

This sequence originates from a woman between 40 and 55 years old in good health. The chain carries TRBV29-1 and TRBJ2-2; no clear D gene. Sequenced input: blood. Here the CDR3 DNA reads TGCAGCGTTAGGAAGGGCGGGGAGCTGTTTTTT. Translated, it gives CSVRKGGELFF.